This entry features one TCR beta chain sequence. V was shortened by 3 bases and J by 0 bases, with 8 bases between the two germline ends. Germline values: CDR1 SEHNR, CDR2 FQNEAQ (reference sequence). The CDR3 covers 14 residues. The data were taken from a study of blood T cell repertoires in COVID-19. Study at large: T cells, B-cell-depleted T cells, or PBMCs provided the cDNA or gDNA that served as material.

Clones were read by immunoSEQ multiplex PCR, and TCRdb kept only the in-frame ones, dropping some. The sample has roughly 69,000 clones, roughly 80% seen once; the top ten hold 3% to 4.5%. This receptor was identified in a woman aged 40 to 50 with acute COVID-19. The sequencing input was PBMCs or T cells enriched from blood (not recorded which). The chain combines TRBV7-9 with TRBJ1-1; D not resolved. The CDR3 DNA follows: TGTGCCAGCAGCTTTAGTCATGTGAACACTGAAGCTTTCTTT. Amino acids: CASSFSHVNTEAFF.